The 21 T cell receptor beta chains below were found in one sample sequenced in a study of sequential checkpoint blockade in melanoma. Documented treatment: randomized to nivolumab then ipilimumab (arm A) or the reverse (arm B). TCRdb's table, derived via immunoSEQ multiplex PCR, lists solely in-frame clones and lacks some. The sample lists 5,700 or so clones, roughly three fifths occurring once. The sample was CD8+ T cells sorted from blood (inferred from file names), taken from a patient given nivolumab and ipilimumab in sequence. These TCRs come from a human donor with melanoma.

The chain uses TRBV28 and TRBJ2-7, with 11 nucleotides matching TRBD2. J lost 7 bases, V lost 4 bases, and 12 bases had no gene match. The CDR3 covers 16 residues. In germline, CDR1 is MDHEN, CDR2 SYDVKM. The CDR3 region is CASSSFLAGGRGEQYF. The CDR3 DNA reads as TGTGCCAGCAGTTCCTTCCTAGCGGGGGGCCGGGGGGAGCAGTACTTC. Full variable domain (outside the CDR3, taken from reference TRBV28 and TRBJ2-7): DVKVTQSSRYLVKRTGEKVFLECVQDMDHENMFWYRQDPGLGLRLIYFSYDVKMKEKGDIPEGYSVSREKKERFSLILESASTNQTSMYLCASSSFLAGGRGEQYFGPGTRLTVT.

This clone was observed once. The V gene is TRBV2, the J gene TRBJ1-1; tentative D call: TRBD1 (6 bases). V lost 4 bases, J lost 0 bases, and 18 bases lay in between. The CDR3 consists of 17 residues. Germline CDR1 and CDR2: SNHLY and FYNNEI. As DNA, the CDR3 is TGTGCCAGCAGTGGAACCCGTGGGACAACTATGAACACTGAAGCTTTCTTT. It is translated as CASSGTRGTTMNTEAFF.

The chain recombines TRBV6-1 with TRBJ1-2; 7 bases match TRBD1. The germline CDR1 and CDR2 sequences are MNHNS and SASEGT. The CDR3 length is 14 residues. V lost 7 bases to trimming and J lost 5 bases; unmatched junction nucleotides: 10. CDR3 sequence reads: CASTQGEVGYGYTF. The CDR3 DNA follows: TGTGCCAGCACCCAGGGGGAGGTCGGGTATGGCTACACCTTC.

The J gene is TRBJ2-5, the V gene TRBV7-9; 11 bases match TRBD2. From germline, CDR1 is SEHNR and CDR2 FQNEAQ (reference sequence). The CDR3 sequence is 17 residues long. With V trimmed by 1 base and J by 6 bases, 10 bases remained unmatched. The DNA of the CDR3 is TGTGCCAGCAGCTTAGTGGAGCTAGCGGGGGGCCGGCAGACCCAGTACTTC. This gives the protein CASSLVELAGGRQTQYF.

The V call is TRBV6-6, the J call TRBJ1-2, with a weak D call TRBD1 (6 bases). Deletions cut 2 bases from V and 4 bases from J, with 17 bases between. Germline values: CDR1 MNHNY, CDR2 SVGAGI (reference sequence). CDR3 length: 16 residues. In DNA form, the CDR3 reads TGTGCCAGCAGTTACGCCCCCCAGGGGAGCGGCTATGGCTACACCTTC. Amino acid sequence: CASSYAPQGSGYGYTF.

The V call is TRBV29-1, the J call TRBJ1-2; 8 bases are a match to TRBD1. J gave up 9 bases and V 5 bases, and 5 bases lay outside the gene matches. Germline V gives CDR1 SQVTM, CDR2 ANQGSEA. CDR3 length equals 11 residues. The CDR3 loop is CSVHRGRRYTF. DNA of the CDR3: TGCAGCGTTCACAGGGGGAGACGCTACACCTTC.

The chain joins TRBV14 to TRBJ2-1; 10 bases agree with TRBD1. The ends lost 5 bases at V and 6 bases at J; junction bases unmatched: 4. CDR3 length: 14 amino acids. In germline, CDR1 is SGHDN, CDR2 FVKESK. CDR3 residues: CASSARDRGNEQFF. The CDR3 nucleotides read TGTGCCAGCAGCGCCCGGGACAGGGGCAATGAGCAGTTCTTC.

This chain uses TRBV9 with TRBJ2-2; 9 nucleotides match TRBD1. J gave up 0 bases and V 3 bases, and 6 bases lay outside the gene matches. Germline loops: CDR1 SGDLS, CDR2 YYNGEE. The CDR3 spans 17 residues. The DNA of the CDR3 is TGTGCCAGCAGCGCCAACAGGGGGCGGCCGAACACCGGGGAGCTGTTTTTT. Protein: CASSANRGRPNTGELFF.

The rearrangement uses TRBV7-9 and TRBJ2-3; 14 bases agree with TRBD2. Germline CDR1 and CDR2: SEHNR and FQNEAQ (reference sequence). V dropped 2 bases and J dropped 4; count of bases not matched to a gene: 5. The CDR3 runs to 17 residues. The CDR3 region has the DNA TGTGCCAGCAGCTTACCGACTAGCGGGGGGGATCCAGATACGCAGTATTTT. It translates to CASSLPTSGGDPDTQYF.

In DNA, the CDR3 is TGCGCCAGCAGCCCCGGACTGGGAAGAAACACCGGGGAGCTGTTTTTT. Its protein product is CASSPGLGRNTGELFF. The J gene is TRBJ2-2, the V gene TRBV4-1; tentative D call: TRBD2 (5 bases). The V and J ends lost 4 bases and 2 bases respectively, with 14 bases between them. Germline loops: CDR1 MGHRA, CDR2 YSYEKL. The CDR3 length is 16 residues.

This clone has a single count. This chain links TRBV18 with TRBJ2-2; tentative D call: TRBD1 (5 bases). Trimming stripped 2 bases from V and 5 bases from J, with 12 bases between. The germline CDR1 and CDR2 sequences are KGHSH and LQKENI. CDR3 size: 15 residues. The CDR3 loop is CASSPTEDTTGELFF. The CDR3 coding sequence is TGTGCCAGCTCACCAACCGAGGACACTACCGGGGAGCTGTTTTTT. Drawing the rest from reference TRBV18 and TRBJ2-2, the complete variable domain is NAGVMQNPRHLVRRRGQEARLRCSPMKGHSHVYWYRQLPEEGLKFMVYLQKENIIDESGMPKERFSAEFPKEGPSILRIQQVVRGDSAAYFCASSPTEDTTGELFFGEGSRLTVL.

This clone appeared a few times. The chain links TRBV4-3 to TRBJ1-2; TRBD1 is a possible D gene (6 bases). CDR1 and CDR2 (germline): LGHNA, YSLEER. The V end was cut by 4 bases, the J end by 6 bases, with 12 bases between. The CDR3 runs to 13 residues. The CDR3 DNA reads TGCGCCAGCAGCCCCAGGGGCATCGATGGCTACACCTTC. Amino acids: CASSPRGIDGYTF.

The table lists this clone with a few counts. CDR3 DNA: TGTGCCTGGAGTGCCCGAAGGGGGAAGGGGCAGCCCCAGCATTTT. Translation: CAWSARRGKGQPQHF. The V gene is TRBV30, the J gene TRBJ1-5, with D perhaps matching TRBD1 (6 bases). Trimming shortened V by 1 base and J by 7 bases, and 17 bases separated the two germline ends. There are 15 residues in the CDR3. From germline, CDR1 is GTSNPN and CDR2 SVGIG (reference sequence).

V gene TRBV15 combines with J gene TRBJ1-4; 7 positions match TRBD1. V shed 0 bases and J 8 bases; nucleotides not matched to a gene: 6. The CDR3 totals 15 residues. CDR1 and CDR2 (germline): LNHNV, YYDKDF (reference sequence). CDR3 bases: TGTGCCACCAGCAGAGATACAGGGGCCCCCGAAAAACTGTTTTTT. Protein: CATSRDTGAPEKLFF.

This chain uses TRBV4-1 with TRBJ2-7, with 10 positions matching TRBD1. The CDR3 totals 14 residues. The V gene end was trimmed by 4 bases and the J gene end by 6 bases; junction bases not matched to a gene: 6. CDR1 is MGHRA and CDR2 is YSYEKL in the germline V gene. CDR3 bases: TGCGCCAGCAGCCTATCGGGACAGGGGACCGAGCAGTACTTC. Amino acid sequence: CASSLSGQGTEQYF.

V and J are TRBV18 and TRBJ2-2; 8 nucleotides line up with TRBD1. The CDR3 has 16 residues. Germline V gene sequence: CDR1 KGHSH, CDR2 LQKENI. Trimming took 3 bases from V and 4 from J; bases not matched to a gene: 7. CDR3 DNA sequence: TGTGCCAGCTCACCCCCAGGGGGCGGTGTCACCGGGGAGCTGTTTTTT. It codes for CASSPPGGGVTGELFF.

The table lists this clone with a count of one. The rearrangement joins TRBV11-1 to TRBJ2-1, with D unclear. The CDR3 runs to 13 residues. CDR1 and CDR2 from the germline V gene are SGHAT and FQDESV (reference sequence). The V end was cut by 5 bases, the J end by 5 bases, with 10 bases between. CDR3: CASSLLPHNEQFF. The CDR3, as DNA: TGTGCCAGCAGCCTATTGCCGCACAATGAGCAGTTCTTC.

The chain recombines TRBV7-2 with TRBJ2-3; TRBD2 aligns across 8 bases. Per the germline V gene, CDR1 is SGHTA and CDR2 is FQGNSA. The CDR3 consists of 14 residues. V was pared by 4 bases and J by 5 bases, with 5 bases of the junction left unmatched. CDR3 DNA: TGTGCCAGCAGCTCCGGCGGGGGGATAGATACGCAGTATTTT. It yields the protein CASSSGGGIDTQYF.

The chain links TRBV1 to TRBJ1-3; the table's TRBD1 call for D was not verified on the DNA. TRBV1 is a pseudogene locus. The CDR3 loop spans 17 amino acids. The chain's CDR3 is CTSSQDIRQGIGNTIYF. CDR3 DNA sequence: TGCACCAGCAGCCAAGATATAAGGCAGGGGATAGGAAACACCATATATTTT.

This clone was detected only a few times. V is TRBV7-9 and J is TRBJ2-7; the match to TRBD2 covers 9 bases. This CDR3 has 16 residues. Germline trimming cut 5 bases from V and 5 bases from J; bases unmatched to any gene: 13. CDR1 and CDR2 (germline): SEHNR, FQNEAQ (reference sequence). CDR3 coding DNA: TGTGCCAGCAGCCCCAGCGGGGGGAACCCGAAGAACGAGCAGTACTTC. Its protein product is CASSPSGGNPKNEQYF.

The chain is built from TRBV4-3 and TRBJ1-5; 7 positions agree with TRBD1. The CDR3 extends over 15 amino acids. From germline, CDR1 is LGHNA and CDR2 YSLEER. The V gene end was trimmed by 5 bases and the J gene end by 0 bases; junction bases not matched to a gene: 4. CDR3 amino acids: CASSWDSDSNQPQHF. CDR3 DNA: TGCGCCAGCAGCTGGGACAGTGATAGCAATCAGCCCCAGCATTTT.